These 32 T cell receptor beta chains were all obtained from the same sample, sequenced in a study of cytomegalovirus exposure and HLA in healthy donors. PCR primers comprised 60 Vbeta and 13 Jbeta primers. Profiled with immunoSEQ multiplex PCR; TCRdb holds only in-frame clones, not every one. Recorded for this sample: about 140,000 clones. Sequenced material: PBMCs. The receptors originated from a man aged 35 to 55 in good health and CMV-seronegative.

The genes are TRBV9 and TRBJ1-2; D ambiguous. Trimming left V 1 base short and J 5 bases short, with 12 bases between. This CDR3 region has 14 residues. Germline CDR1 is SGDLS and CDR2 is YYNGEE. The CDR3, as DNA: TGTGCCAGCAGCGTAACAAATTCGGGGTATGGCTACACCTTC. As protein: CASSVTNSGYGYTF.

The gene calls are TRBV11-3 and TRBJ2-3, with D perhaps matching TRBD1 (5 bases). CDR1 is SGHNT, CDR2 YENEEA, per germline. The CDR3 consists of 14 residues. With 8 bases removed from V and 1 base from J, the gap between germline ends came to 13 bases. CDR3 bases: TGTGCCAGCCAGGGTGGAAGAGGCACAGATACGCAGTATTTT. It specifies CASQGGRGTDTQYF.

The chain has TRBV6-5 and TRBJ2-1; 7 bases line up with TRBD2. The V gene's germline CDR1 is MNHEY and CDR2 SVGAGI. J was trimmed by 6 bases and V by 0 bases; bases with no gene match: 5. The CDR3 sequence is 15 residues long. For the CDR3, the DNA is TGTGCCAGCAGTTACTCTGGGAGCGGGGTCAATGAGCAGTTCTTC. Translating gives CASSYSGSGVNEQFF.

The chain uses TRBV28 and TRBJ1-2; 8 bases fit TRBD1. The CDR3 loop spans 15 amino acids. J was trimmed by 4 bases and V by 5 bases; bases with no gene match: 9. Germline values: CDR1 MDHEN, CDR2 SYDVKM. CDR3 sequence reads: CASSVRTGRAYGYTF. CDR3 DNA: TGTGCCAGCAGTGTTCGGACAGGGAGGGCCTATGGCTACACCTTC.

The rearrangement links TRBV6-5 to TRBJ2-3, with TRBD2 matching over 9 bases. CDR3 size: 13 residues. The junction had 2 bases not matched to a gene; V was cut back by 6 bases and J by 4 bases. CDR1 and CDR2 from the germline V gene are MNHEY and SVGAGI. CDR3 sequence reads: CASRRGGSDTQYF. Here the CDR3 DNA reads TGTGCCAGCAGGCGGGGGGGCTCAGATACGCAGTATTTT.

For the CDR3, the DNA is TGTGCCAGCAGAATCAGCAGGAACTATGGCTACACCTTC. Its translation is CASRISRNYGYTF. The chain uses TRBV28 and TRBJ1-2; D is uncertain. The V end was cut by 6 bases, the J end by 2 bases, with 10 bases between. The V gene's germline CDR1 is MDHEN and CDR2 SYDVKM. This CDR3 contains 13 residues.

This chain joins TRBV6-1 and TRBJ2-3, with a possible D match to TRBD1 (6 bases). CDR3 length: 15 residues. Between the trimmed V and J ends, which lost 6 bases and 0 bases, there was a span of 13 bases. The V gene's germline CDR1 is MNHNS and CDR2 SASEGT. The CDR3 reads CASRLGHPSTDTQYF. CDR3 nucleotides: TGTGCCAGCAGACTGGGACACCCTAGCACAGATACGCAGTATTTT.

The chain carries TRBV5-4 and TRBJ2-7; TRBD1 matches 7 bases. V shed 3 bases, J shed 1 base, and the junction held 7 bases outside the gene matches. The germline CDR1 and CDR2 sequences are SGHNT and YYREEE (reference sequence). The CDR3 is 15 amino acids. The CDR3 here is CASSSTRQGSYEQYF. In nucleotides, the CDR3 is TGTGCCAGCAGCTCCACCAGACAGGGATCCTACGAGCAGTACTTC. Drawing the rest from reference TRBV5-4 and TRBJ2-7, the complete variable domain is ETGVTQSPTHLIKTRGQQVTLRCSSQSGHNTVSWYQQALGQGPQFIFQYYREEENGRGNFPPRFSGLQFPNYSSELNVNALELDDSALYLCASSSTRQGSYEQYFGPGTRLTVT.

This clone is classed as medium-sized by frequency. This chain connects TRBV6-1 to TRBJ2-1; D gene unclear. This CDR3 comprises 15 residues. Trimming left V 7 bases short and J 7 bases short, with 20 bases between. CDR1 and CDR2 (germline): MNHNS, SASEGT. The CDR3, as DNA: TGTGCCAGCACCGTTACGATTCTTGGGCAGAATGAGCAGTTCTTC. Translating gives CASTVTILGQNEQFF.

Points on this clone: Distinct nucleotide sequences in the sample also encode this CDR3. The CDR3 nucleotides are TGTGCCAGCAGTTTCGCGGGGCTCGATGGCTACACCTTC. It translates to CASSFAGLDGYTF. The V gene is TRBV27, the J gene TRBJ1-2, with D perhaps TRBD1 (5 bases). The germline gives CDR1 MNHEY, CDR2 SMNVEV (reference sequence). The CDR3 extends over 13 amino acids. The V and J ends lost 3 bases and 6 bases respectively, with 11 bases between them.

The CDR3 DNA reads TGTGCCAGCAGTCCCCAAGGGGGGGGTTATAATGAGCAGTTCTTC. It encodes CASSPQGGGYNEQFF. The gene calls are TRBV27 and TRBJ2-1; possibly TRBD2 for D (7 bases). This CDR3 has 15 residues. Trimming left V 5 bases short and J 7 bases short, with 18 bases between. Germline V gene sequence: CDR1 MNHEY, CDR2 SMNVEV (reference sequence).

J is TRBJ1-6 and V is TRBV6-6; no clear D. The CDR3 extends over 12 amino acids. Per germline, CDR1 MNHNY and CDR2 SVGAGI (reference sequence). Trimming left V 10 bases short and J 10 bases short, with 14 bases between. The CDR3 loop is CATRRDESPLHF. CDR3 DNA: TGTGCCACCAGGAGGGATGAGTCACCCCTCCACTTT.

J is TRBJ2-5 and V is TRBV7-2; 13 positions agree with TRBD2. Germline V gene data show CDR1 as SGHTA and CDR2 as FQGNSA. V shed 1 base and J 2 bases; nucleotides not matched to a gene: 10. This CDR3 comprises 19 residues. CDR3 sequence (DNA): TGTGCCAGCAGCTTAGTGCGTCCGGGACTAGCGGGGATACAAGAGACCCAGTACTTC. Translation gives CASSLVRPGLAGIQETQYF.

The rearrangement joins TRBV5-6 to TRBJ1-3; TRBD1 aligns across 10 bases. V gave up 3 bases and J gave up 0 bases; unmatched junction bases: 3. The CDR3 runs to 16 residues. Germline V gives CDR1 SGHDT, CDR2 YYEEEE. As DNA, the CDR3 is TGTGCCAGCAGCTCGACAGGGGGCTACTCTGGAAACACCATATATTTT. This codes for CASSSTGGYSGNTIYF.

This CDR3 is CASSPGGVNTEAFF. CDR3 nucleotide sequence: TGTGCCAGCAGCCCGGGAGGGGTAAACACTGAAGCTTTCTTT. The rearrangement joins TRBV6-4 to TRBJ1-1; a weak D match, TRBD1 (5 bases). Trimming shortened V by 6 bases and J by 2 bases, and 13 bases separated the two germline ends. The CDR3 extends over 14 amino acids. Per germline, CDR1 MRHNA and CDR2 SNTAGT.

The chain employs TRBV19 and TRBJ2-5; no definite D call. The end of the DNA aligns better with TRBJ2-7, so the J call may be wrong. Germline V gene lookup returns CDR1 LNHDA and CDR2 SQIVND (reference sequence). The CDR3 totals 13 residues. The CDR3 DNA is TGTGCCAGTAGTATAACGCTAACCTACGAGCAGTACTTC. Amino acid sequence: CASSITLTYEQYF.

The V gene is TRBV7-2, the J gene TRBJ1-5; 8 bases map to TRBD1. Per the germline V gene, CDR1 is SGHTA and CDR2 is FQGNSA. Trimming at V came to 5 bases and at J to 6 bases, leaving 6 bases not matched to a gene. The CDR3 extends over 14 amino acids. Written as DNA, the CDR3 is TGTGCCAGCAGCCCGGACAGGGTGGGTCAGCCCCAGCATTTT. Protein: CASSPDRVGQPQHF.

The chain recombines TRBV10-3 with TRBJ1-4; 10 nucleotides match TRBD1. The CDR3 sequence is 15 residues long. CDR1 is ENHRY and CDR2 is SYGVKD in the germline V gene. V shed 2 bases, J shed 8 bases, and the junction held 5 bases outside the gene matches. CDR3 in amino acids: CAISEGDRGSEKLFF. The CDR3 region has the DNA TGTGCCATCAGTGAGGGGGACAGGGGAAGCGAAAAACTGTTTTTT.

The V and J genes are TRBV2 and TRBJ1-3; D possibly corresponds to TRBD1 (6 bases). Germline-derived CDR1 and CDR2 are SNHLY and FYNNEI. The CDR3 loop spans 14 amino acids. V was cut by 1 base and J by 4 bases, with 8 bases left in between. The CDR3 DNA sequence: TGTGCCAGCAGTGAAGGGACAGAAGGAAACACCATATATTTT. Its translation: CASSEGTEGNTIYF.

This rearrangement joins TRBV6-6 to TRBJ1-2; TRBD1 matches 8 bases. This CDR3 spans 13 amino acids. Germline CDR1 is MNHNY and CDR2 is SVGAGI (reference sequence). V trimming: 5 bases; J trimming: 8 bases; junction bases outside the gene matches: 7. This chain's CDR3 is CASSAGTGSGYTF. CDR3 coding DNA: TGTGCCAGCAGTGCCGGGACAGGAAGCGGCTACACCTTC.

The V call is TRBV5-1, the J call TRBJ2-5; TRBD1 aligns across 8 bases. This CDR3 comprises 15 residues. Germline V lookup: CDR1 SGHRS, CDR2 YFSETQ. J was trimmed by 3 bases and V by 4 bases; bases with no gene match: 8. The DNA of the CDR3 is TGCGCCAGCAGCCCCCAACAGGGGGAGGAAGAGACCCAGTACTTC. It is translated as CASSPQQGEEETQYF.

The chain combines TRBV19 with TRBJ1-2, with D possibly being TRBD1 (6 bases). This CDR3 has 16 amino acids. Germline V gives CDR1 LNHDA, CDR2 SQIVND (reference sequence). V was shortened by 8 bases and J by 8 bases, with 27 bases between the two germline ends. This CDR3 reads CASRMGEQGRPGGYTF. The CDR3 DNA is TGTGCCAGTCGCATGGGGGAGCAGGGGCGTCCGGGGGGCTACACCTTC.

The chain joins TRBV5-4 to TRBJ1-1, with D tentatively TRBD1 (6 bases). Per germline, CDR1 SGHNT and CDR2 YYREEE (reference sequence). Trimming pared 6 bases from V and 1 base from J, leaving 16 bases between. CDR3 length: 15 amino acids. CDR3 DNA: TGTGCCAGCAAAAGGGCAGGGGATACGAACACTGAAGCTTTCTTT. This encodes CASKRAGDTNTEAFF.

CDR3 DNA: TGTGCCAGCAGCTCGAGCGGGGACCTCTCCTACGAGCAGTACTTC. It translates to CASSSSGDLSYEQYF. The chain links TRBV7-2 to TRBJ2-7; 7 nucleotides match TRBD2. The trim removed 4 bases at V and 0 bases at J, leaving 6 bases unmatched. The length of the CDR3 is 15 residues. Germline CDR1 and CDR2: SGHTA and FQGNSA. Full variable domain (remainder filled in from reference TRBV7-2 and TRBJ2-7): GAGVSQSPSNKVTEKGKDVELRCDPISGHTALYWYRQSLGQGLEFLIYFQGNSAPDKSGLPSDRFSAERTGGSVSTLTIQRTQQEDSAVYLCASSSSGDLSYEQYFGPGTRLTVT.

CDR3 region: CAISEFGGSGNTIYF. For the CDR3, the DNA is TGTGCCATCAGTGAGTTCGGGGGTTCTGGAAACACCATATATTTT. The chain combines TRBV10-3 with TRBJ1-3, with D tentatively TRBD1 (5 bases). CDR3 length equals 15 residues. Germline values: CDR1 ENHRY, CDR2 SYGVKD. V lost 1 base and J 1 base, leaving 8 bases between the germline ends.

V and J are TRBV11-2 and TRBJ2-3; the match to TRBD1 covers 7 bases. The trim removed 5 bases at V and 4 bases at J, leaving 9 bases unmatched. CDR1 SGHAT and CDR2 FQNNGV come from the germline V gene. The CDR3 covers 15 residues. CDR3 residues: CASSTLQGTADTQYF. In DNA form, the CDR3 reads TGTGCCAGCAGCACGTTACAGGGGACCGCAGATACGCAGTATTTT.

The chain couples TRBV15 to TRBJ1-5, with D uncertain. CDR3 length: 17 amino acids. Germline V gene lookup returns CDR1 LNHNV and CDR2 YYDKDF (reference sequence). V was trimmed by 5 bases and J by 3 bases, leaving 20 bases between them. The CDR3 DNA follows: TGTGCCACCAGCGGTAAGGAACCTGGAGAAATCAATCAGCCCCAGCATTTT. This translates into CATSGKEPGEINQPQHF.

This chain links TRBV11-3 with TRBJ2-1; the D gene is possibly TRBD2 (5 bases). The V gene's germline CDR1 is SGHNT and CDR2 YENEEA. CDR3 length: 14 amino acids. Deletions cut 3 bases from V and 3 bases from J, with 9 bases between. The CDR3 loop is CASSLSGFYNEQFF. The CDR3 DNA reads as TGTGCCAGCAGCTTGAGCGGTTTCTACAATGAGCAGTTCTTC.

The chain employs TRBV7-2 and TRBJ2-7, with TRBD1 identical over 9 bases. The CDR3 runs to 15 residues. Looked up from germline, CDR1 is SGHTA and CDR2 is FQGNSA. V lost 7 bases to trimming and J lost 3 bases; unmatched junction nucleotides: 10. The CDR3 loop is CASTHTRDRVYEQYF. The CDR3 coding sequence is TGTGCCAGCACCCATACCCGGGACAGGGTCTACGAGCAGTACTTC.

V gene TRBV19 combines with J gene TRBJ2-7; D is ambiguous. Trimming shortened V by 4 bases and J by 3 bases, and 13 bases separated the two germline ends. This CDR3 has 14 residues. Looked up from germline, CDR1 is LNHDA and CDR2 is SQIVND (reference sequence). As DNA, the CDR3 is TGTGCCAGTAGTACCCACCTTAAGCTCTACGAGCAGTACTTC. Protein: CASSTHLKLYEQYF.

The gene calls are TRBV6-4 and TRBJ2-6, with 7 bases fitting TRBD1. V trimming: 4 bases; J trimming: 0 bases; junction bases outside the gene matches: 6. The CDR3 sequence is 17 residues long. CDR1 is MRHNA, CDR2 SNTAGT, per germline. CDR3 DNA sequence: TGTGCCAGCAGTGCCCGGGACAGCGTCTCTGGGGCCAACGTCCTGACTTTC. Its translation is CASSARDSVSGANVLTF.

The chain employs TRBV5-4 and TRBJ1-1; no firm D call. CDR1 and CDR2 (germline): SGHNT, YYREEE (reference sequence). V lost 2 bases, J lost 1 base, and 9 bases lay in between. The length of the CDR3 is 14 residues. The CDR3 loop reads CASSFTETNTEAFF. CDR3 sequence (DNA): TGTGCCAGCAGCTTTACGGAGACGAACACTGAAGCTTTCTTT.